This T cell receptor beta chain was profiled in a study of somatic mutations in cytotoxic T cells in rheumatoid arthritis. For the study at large: Patient blood (about 30 ml EDTA) was collected right after diagnosis, preceding any treatment. Study-wide results and limits: There were 8 of 65 patients in whom the largest CD8+ clone exceeded 20% of CD8+ cells.

The CDR3 covers 12 residues. Germline V lookup: CDR1 SGHDT, CDR2 YYEEEE. Trimming removed 2 bases at V and 7 bases at J, with 9 bases between. TCRdb's copy holds only in-frame clones and misses some; the assay was immunoSEQ multiplex PCR. This table holds some 17,000 clones, about 74% found once. About this clone: Its specificity is not known.

The TCR was taken from an adult with rheumatoid arthritis. V gene TRBV5-6 combines with J gene TRBJ1-1, with a tentative D call TRBD1 (6 bases). The sequenced sample consisted of CD8+ T cells sorted from blood. CDR3 in DNA: TGTGCCAGCAGCTTACAGGGCTTTGAAGCTTTCTTT. This sequence encodes CASSLQGFEAFF.